Listed here are 13 T cell receptor beta chains from one sample, sequenced in a study of cytomegalovirus exposure and HLA in healthy donors. Clones were sequenced by immunoSEQ multiplex PCR, and TCRdb holds only the in-frame ones, with some missing. Here the sample spans 60,000 or so clones, around 92% being singletons. Sequencing was performed on PBMCs. The receptors here all came from a young woman in good health and CMV-seronegative.

This chain links TRBV4-1 with TRBJ1-1; 7 bases are a match to TRBD1. Germline V gene lookup returns CDR1 MGHRA and CDR2 YSYEKL. V was pared by 2 bases and J by 4 bases, with 13 bases of the junction left unmatched. This CDR3 contains 17 residues. CDR3 residues: CASSQLPTGPEGTEAFF. CDR3 DNA sequence: TGCGCCAGCAGCCAACTTCCGACAGGGCCGGAAGGCACTGAAGCTTTCTTT.

The chain recombines TRBV19 with TRBJ1-1; D remains unclear. Looked up from germline, CDR1 is LNHDA and CDR2 is SQIVND (reference sequence). The length of the CDR3 is 16 residues. Trimming pared 5 bases from V and 0 bases from J, leaving 16 bases between. As DNA, the CDR3 is TGTGCCAGTAGTTCCCTATTGACACCGATGAACACTGAAGCTTTCTTT. Residues: CASSSLLTPMNTEAFF.

The chain recombines TRBV7-8 with TRBJ2-1; D might be TRBD1 (6 bases). The ends were cut back, 2 bases at V and 2 bases at J, with 10 bases in the middle. Germline-derived CDR1 and CDR2 are SGHVS and FQNEAQ. The CDR3 is 15 amino acids. This CDR3 reads CASSLMGATYNEQFF. The CDR3 DNA is TGTGCCAGCAGCTTAATGGGGGCCACCTACAATGAGCAGTTCTTC.

V gene TRBV19 combines with J gene TRBJ2-5; 7 bases fit TRBD1. Germline CDR1 reads LNHDA; CDR2 reads SQIVND (reference sequence). The V gene end was trimmed by 3 bases and the J gene end by 4 bases; junction bases not matched to a gene: 5. The CDR3 is made up of 14 amino acids. CDR3 in DNA: TGTGCCAGTAGTATGGATCCAGGGGGAGAGACCCAGTACTTC. Its protein product is CASSMDPGGETQYF.

The chain uses TRBV29-1 and TRBJ1-1; no clear D. The CDR3 consists of 14 residues. The germline V gene encodes CDR1 SQVTM and CDR2 ANQGSEA. Trimming took off 7 bases at V and 1 base at J, with 16 bases between the two ends. CDR3 sequence reads: CSGGLSSENTEAFF. The CDR3 DNA is TGCAGCGGAGGGCTTTCCTCCGAGAACACTGAAGCTTTCTTT.

In its sample, this clone was seen once. The J gene is TRBJ2-7, the V gene TRBV5-1; the D gene is possibly TRBD1 (5 bases). V lost 0 bases to trimming and J lost 3 bases, with 16 bases between them. Germline lookup yields CDR1 SGHRS and CDR2 YFSETQ. The CDR3 sequence is 16 residues long. CDR3 residues: CASSLAGQLPRYEQYF. DNA for the CDR3: TGCGCCAGCAGCTTGGCCGGACAACTCCCCCGCTACGAGCAGTACTTC.

V and J are TRBV28 and TRBJ1-3; D is possibly TRBD1 (6 bases). Looked up from germline, CDR1 is MDHEN and CDR2 is SYDVKM. V was pared by 5 bases and J by 8 bases, with 22 bases between. The CDR3 is 16 amino acids. CDR3 sequence (DNA): TGTGCCAGCAGTATCGGCGGGGGCGCCGGGGGTTACACCATATATTTT. It yields the protein CASSIGGGAGGYTIYF.

The chain employs TRBV19 and TRBJ1-2; weak D call: TRBD1 (6 bases). The ends were cut back, 9 bases at V and 4 bases at J, with 15 bases in the middle. CDR3 length: 13 residues. Germline CDR1 reads LNHDA; CDR2 reads SQIVND (reference sequence). The CDR3 DNA follows: TGTGCCAGCAGGGGATCGTCATCCTATGGCTACACCTTC. It is translated as CASRGSSSYGYTF. Drawing the rest from reference TRBV19 and TRBJ1-2, the complete variable domain is DGGITQSPKYLFRKEGQNVTLSCEQNLNHDAMYWYRQDPGQGLRLIYYSQIVNDFQKGDIAEGYSVSREKKESFPLTVTSAQKNPTAFYLCASRGSSSYGYTFGSGTRLTVV.

V usage is TRBV5-8 and J usage is TRBJ1-5; D is possibly TRBD1 (5 bases). CDR1 SGHTS and CDR2 YDEGEE come from the germline V gene. The CDR3 spans 15 residues. V dropped 3 bases and J dropped 5 bases, with 15 bases sitting between them. The CDR3: CASSSPSGAYQPQHF. DNA for the CDR3: TGTGCCAGCAGCTCTCCTAGCGGGGCGTATCAGCCCCAGCATTTT.

The CDR3 region has the DNA TGTGCCAGCAGTCCAGAAACGGGTCCCCCCGAGCAGTACTTC. Translation: CASSPETGPPEQYF. The gene calls are TRBV27 and TRBJ2-7; no clear D. The CDR3 is 14 amino acids. V was pared by 5 bases and J by 6 bases, with 17 bases between. Germline V lookup: CDR1 MNHEY, CDR2 SMNVEV (reference sequence).

This clone has only a few counts. The chain uses TRBV6-4 and TRBJ2-3; TRBD1 matches at 7 bases. The junction had 4 bases not matched to a gene; V was cut back by 3 bases and J by 4 bases. Germline V lookup: CDR1 MRHNA, CDR2 SNTAGT. CDR3 size: 14 residues. CDR3 residues: CASSERQGADTQYF. CDR3 coding DNA: TGTGCCAGCAGTGAGAGACAGGGTGCAGATACGCAGTATTTT.

The chain couples TRBV4-3 to TRBJ1-1, with 8 bases aligning to TRBD1. The CDR3 contains 17 residues. Germline V CDR1 and CDR2: LGHNA, YSLEER. V was clipped by 0 bases and J by 3 bases; unmatched bases: 9. CDR3 DNA: TGCGCCAGCAGCCAAGATCCTCCCAGGGGGCCGGACACTGAAGCTTTCTTT. This codes for CASSQDPPRGPDTEAFF.

The gene calls are TRBV6-6 and TRBJ1-3, with D maybe TRBD1 (6 bases). CDR1 is MNHNY, CDR2 SVGAGI, per germline (reference sequence). This CDR3 is 14 amino acids long. V lost 7 bases to trimming and J lost 8 bases, with 18 bases between them. The CDR3 bases are TGTGCCAGCAACTCTGACAGGACAGCAGACACCATATATTTT. Translated, it gives CASNSDRTADTIYF.